The table lists the clone carrying this T cell receptor (beta chain) with many counts. Antigen unknown. Then a second PCR, running about 6 to 11 cycles, was carried out with a sample-barcoded 5' primer and a J-beta primer mix. Each of the cDNA molecules was tagged by a template-switch adaptor with 12 random nucleotides. One entry per CDR3 protein, called by TCRdb with MiXCR from the 5' RACE reads. The sample holds around 1.7 million distinct CDR3 sequences, 28% seen once. These data are taken from a study of blood T cells in healthy people across ages. Findings and limits, study-wide: The long-lived group displayed more naive CD4+ cells, plus higher diversity, than the aged donors did.

PBMCs, at least 6 million per sample, were isolated. The CDR3 covers 13 residues. V dropped 6 bases and J dropped 5 bases, with 16 bases sitting between them. Germline loops: CDR1 DFQATT, CDR2 SNEGSKA (reference sequence). The sequence derives from a woman in her twenties or thirties in good health. J is TRBJ2-5 and V is TRBV20-1; no clear D gene. Material: blood. CDR3 bases: TGCAGTGCAAGTACCGAGATTGGTGAGACCCAGTACTTC. Protein product: CSASTEIGETQYF.